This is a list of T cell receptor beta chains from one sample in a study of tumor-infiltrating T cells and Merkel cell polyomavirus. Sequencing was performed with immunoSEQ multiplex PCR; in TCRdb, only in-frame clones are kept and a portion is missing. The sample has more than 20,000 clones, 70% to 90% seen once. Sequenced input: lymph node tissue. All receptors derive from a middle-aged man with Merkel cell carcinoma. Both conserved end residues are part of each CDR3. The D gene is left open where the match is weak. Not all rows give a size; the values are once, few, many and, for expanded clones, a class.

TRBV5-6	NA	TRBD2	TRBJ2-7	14	TGTGCCAGCAGCTTGGGACTAGCGGAGGGGGAGCAGTACTTC	CASSLGLAEGEQYF
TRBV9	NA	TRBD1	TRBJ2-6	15	TGTGCCAGCAGCGGGGACAGAACAGGGGCCAACGTCCTGACTTTC	CASSGDRTGANVLTF
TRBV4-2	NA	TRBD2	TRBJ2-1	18	TGTGCCAGCAGCCAAGATCGACGACTAGCGGGGGGGAGCAATGAGCAGTTCTTC	CASSQDRRLAGGSNEQFF
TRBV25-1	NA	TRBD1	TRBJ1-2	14	TGTGCCAGCAGTGGAACAGGGGGCATGGGTGGCTACACCTTC	CASSGTGGMGGYTF
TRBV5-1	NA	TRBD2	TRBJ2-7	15	TGCGCCAGCAGCTTCGGGACTAGAGATACGTCCGAGCAGTACTTC	CASSFGTRDTSEQYF
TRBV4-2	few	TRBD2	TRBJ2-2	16	TGTGCCAGCAGCCAAGGGGGTAGCGGGAGCGCAGGGGAGCTGTTTTTT	CASSQGGSGSAGELFF
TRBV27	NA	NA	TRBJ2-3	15	TGTGCCAGCAGTTTAGTTGTGGACAACACAGATACGCAGTATTTT	CASSLVVDNTDTQYF
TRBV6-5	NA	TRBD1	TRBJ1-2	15	TGTGCCAGCAGTGCCGGGACAGGTCTCGACTATGGCTACACCTTC	CASSAGTGLDYGYTF
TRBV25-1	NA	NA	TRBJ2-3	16	TGTGCCAGCAGCACGCCGGGTGGTTTGAGCACAGATACGCAGTATTTT	CASSTPGGLSTDTQYF
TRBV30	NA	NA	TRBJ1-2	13	TGTGCCTGGAGGGCAGAGGGAAATGGCTACCACACCTTC	CAWRAEGNGYHTF
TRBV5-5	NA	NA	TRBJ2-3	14	TGTGCCAGCAGCTCACGCGGGGAGGCAGATACGCAGTATTTT	CASSSRGEADTQYF
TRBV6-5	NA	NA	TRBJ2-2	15	TGTGCCAGCAGTTGGACAGAGACGAACACCGGGGAGCTGTTTTTT	CASSWTETNTGELFF
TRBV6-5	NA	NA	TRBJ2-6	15	TGTGCCAGCAGGGCACCAGGGTCTGGGGCCAACGTCCTGACTTTC	CASRAPGSGANVLTF
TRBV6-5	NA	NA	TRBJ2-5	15	TGTGCCAGCAGTTACTCGTTTGATATCGGAGAGACCCAGTACTTC	CASSYSFDIGETQYF
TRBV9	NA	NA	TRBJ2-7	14	TGTGCCAGCAGCGTAGGCGGTACCCTACTCGAGCAGTACTTC	CASSVGGTLLEQYF
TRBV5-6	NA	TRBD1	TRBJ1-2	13	TGTGCCAGCAGCCGGGACAGGAGAAATGGCTACACCTTC	CASSRDRRNGYTF
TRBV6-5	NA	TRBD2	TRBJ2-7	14	TGTGCCAGCAGTTCTACTAGCGGGGCCTACGAGCAGTACTTC	CASSSTSGAYEQYF
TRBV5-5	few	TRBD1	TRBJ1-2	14	TGTGCCAGCAGCCCGGATTCAGGGGGATATGGCTACACCTTC	CASSPDSGGYGYTF
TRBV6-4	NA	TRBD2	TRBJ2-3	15	TGTGCCAGCAGTCAACTAGCGGGGAGCACAGATACGCAGTATTTT	CASSQLAGSTDTQYF
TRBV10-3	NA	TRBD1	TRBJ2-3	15	TGTGCCATCAGTAACCGGGACAGGTTTGTTGATACGCAGTATTTT	CAISNRDRFVDTQYF
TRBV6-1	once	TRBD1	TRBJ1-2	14	TGTGCCAGCAGCGTCGGGACAGTAAGCTATGGCTACACCTTC	CASSVGTVSYGYTF
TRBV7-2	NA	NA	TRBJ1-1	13	TGTGCCAGCAGCTTGTCAGTGAACACTGAAGCTTTCTTT	CASSLSVNTEAFF
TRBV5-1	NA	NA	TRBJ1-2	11	TGCGCCAGCAGCGAGGGCTATGGCTACACCTTC	CASSEGYGYTF
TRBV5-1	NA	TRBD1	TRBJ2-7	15	TGCGCCAGCAGCTTAATTACAGGGGGGTCCTACGAGCAGTACTTC	CASSLITGGSYEQYF
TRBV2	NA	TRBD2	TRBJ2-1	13	TGTGCCAGCCGGACTAGCGGGGGGAATGAGCAGTTCTTC	CASRTSGGNEQFF
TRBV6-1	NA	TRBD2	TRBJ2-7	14	TGTGCCAGCAGAAAGAATGGACTAGCGGGAGAGCAGTACTTC	CASRKNGLAGEQYF
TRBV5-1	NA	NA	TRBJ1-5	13	TGCGCCAGCAGCTTGGTAGGGGATCAGCCCCAGCATTTT	CASSLVGDQPQHF
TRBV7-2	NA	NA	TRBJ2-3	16	TGTGCCAGCAGCTTAGTGATGGGGGGGCCGAAAGATACGCAGTATTTT	CASSLVMGGPKDTQYF
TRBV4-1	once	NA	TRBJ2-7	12	TGCGCCAGCAGCCCCAGGGCTAGCGAGCAGTACTTC	CASSPRASEQYF
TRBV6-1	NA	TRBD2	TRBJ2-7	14	TGTGCCAGCGGCCGGGAGGACTTTTTCTACGAGCAGTACTTC	CASGREDFFYEQYF
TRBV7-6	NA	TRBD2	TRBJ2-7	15	TGTGCCAGCAGCTCGGGACTAGGCGCGGGAGACGAGCAGTACTTC	CASSSGLGAGDEQYF
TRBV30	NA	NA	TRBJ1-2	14	TGTGCCTGGTCCTCCTTCAAACGGGAGTCCGGCTACACCTTC	CAWSSFKRESGYTF
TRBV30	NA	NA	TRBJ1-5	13	TGTGCCTGGAATCAGAATAGCAATCAGCCCCAGCATTTT	CAWNQNSNQPQHF
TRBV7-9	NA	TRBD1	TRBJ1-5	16	TGTGCCAGCAGCACGGACAGGGGTTCAGGGAATCAGCCCCAGCATTTT	CASSTDRGSGNQPQHF
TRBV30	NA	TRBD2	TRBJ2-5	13	TGTGCCTGGAGTGTGACTAGCGGAGAGACCCAGTACTTC	CAWSVTSGETQYF
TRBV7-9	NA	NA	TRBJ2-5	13	TGTGCCAGCAGCTTCTGGCAGTCGGAGACCCAGTACTTC	CASSFWQSETQYF
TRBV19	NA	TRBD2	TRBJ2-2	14	TGTGCCAGTAGGGCCCTAGCGGGAATCGGGGAGCTGTTTTTT	CASRALAGIGELFF
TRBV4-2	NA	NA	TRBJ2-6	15	TGTGCCAGCAGCCTCTCCGGGTCTGGGGCCAACGTCCTGACTTTC	CASSLSGSGANVLTF
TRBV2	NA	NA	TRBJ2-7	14	TGTGCCAGCGAGGGCCATCTCCAAAGGGGGGAGCAGTACTTC	CASEGHLQRGEQYF
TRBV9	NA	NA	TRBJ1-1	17	TGTGCCAGCAGCAGCCGGGAACTACTCTTAATGAACACTGAAGCTTTCTTT	CASSSRELLLMNTEAFF
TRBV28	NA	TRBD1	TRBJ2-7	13	TGTGCCAGCAGGACAGGGAATGCCTACGAGCAGTACTTC	CASRTGNAYEQYF
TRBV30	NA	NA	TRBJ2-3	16	TGTGCCCTGGAGAGGAACGGCGGGACCAGCACAGATACGCAGTATTTT	CALERNGGTSTDTQYF
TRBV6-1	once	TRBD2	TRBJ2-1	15	TGTGCCAGCAGTGAAGCGGTGGGAGGGAGACTTGAGCAGTTCTTC	CASSEAVGGRLEQFF
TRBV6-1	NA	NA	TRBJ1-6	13	TGTGCCAGCAGTCACAACAGGGAATCACCCCTCCACTTT	CASSHNRESPLHF
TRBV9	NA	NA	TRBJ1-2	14	TGTGCCAGCAGCGTAGACCAGGGACTGGGTGGCTACACCTTC	CASSVDQGLGGYTF
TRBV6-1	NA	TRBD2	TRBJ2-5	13	TGTGCCAGCAGTCCAGCGGGGGGGGAGACCCAGTACTTC	CASSPAGGETQYF
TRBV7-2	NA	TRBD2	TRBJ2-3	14	TGTGCCAGCAGCTTAGTAGGCCCGGGAGGTGCGCAGTATTTT	CASSLVGPGGAQYF
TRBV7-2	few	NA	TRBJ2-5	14	TGTGCCAGCAGCTGGCAGGGAGGCCAAGAGACCCAGTACTTC	CASSWQGGQETQYF
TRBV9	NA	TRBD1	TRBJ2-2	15	TGTGCCAGCAGCTCGACAGGGGGGCTCACCGGGGAGCTGTTTTTT	CASSSTGGLTGELFF
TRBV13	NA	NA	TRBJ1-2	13	TGTGCCAGCAGCTTAAAAACAGTACGAGGCTACACCTTC	CASSLKTVRGYTF
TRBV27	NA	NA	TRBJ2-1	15	TGTGCCAGCAGTTCGGACACAAACTCCTACAATGAGCAGTTCTTC	CASSSDTNSYNEQFF
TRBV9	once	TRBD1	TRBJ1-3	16	TGTGCCAGCAGCCCCCAAGGGACAGGTACGGGAAACACCATATATTTT	CASSPQGTGTGNTIYF
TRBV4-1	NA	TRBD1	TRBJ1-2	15	TGCGCCAGCAGCCATAAACAGGGGGCTACCTATGGCTACACCTTC	CASSHKQGATYGYTF
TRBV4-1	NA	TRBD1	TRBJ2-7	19	TGCGCCAGCAGCCAAGTCCGCCGGGACAGGGGACGACCTCAAGGCGAGCAGTACTTC	CASSQVRRDRGRPQGEQYF
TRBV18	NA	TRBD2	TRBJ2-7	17	TGTGCCAGCTCACCACTCCCCAAAACTAGCGGTTCCTACGAGCAGTACTTC	CASSPLPKTSGSYEQYF
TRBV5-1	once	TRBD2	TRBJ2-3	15	TGCGCCAGCAGCTCGCTAGCGGGGGGCACAGATACGCAGTATTTT	CASSSLAGGTDTQYF
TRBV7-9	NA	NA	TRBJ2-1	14	TGTGCCAGCAGCTCAGGGGGGCCAAGGGATGAGCAGTTCTTC	CASSSGGPRDEQFF
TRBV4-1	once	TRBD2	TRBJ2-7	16	TGCGCCAGCAGCCAAGAGGGAAGCGGGAGCAGATCCGAGCAGTACTTC	CASSQEGSGSRSEQYF
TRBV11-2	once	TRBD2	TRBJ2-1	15	TGTGCCAGCAGCCCCAGCGGGAGGGCCTACAATGAGCAGTTCTTC	CASSPSGRAYNEQFF